Below, 15 T cell receptor beta chains from the same sample are listed, as sequenced in a study of CD8+ T cells in alopecia areata. Treatment here: oral pan-JAK inhibitor, 5-10 mg twice daily. Following extraction, RNA underwent reverse transcription to cDNA, which served as the sequencing template. The protocol was immunoSEQ multiplex PCR, while the TCRdb copy is restricted to in-frame clones and leaves out a portion. The table includes roughly 120,000 clones, 50% to 75% detected once. This specimen was CD8+ T cells sorted from blood, taken at week 4, from a patient treated with tofacitinib. The receptors were gathered from a human donor with alopecia areata.

The rearrangement links TRBV5-6 to TRBJ2-1, with D tentatively TRBD1 or TRBD2 (5 bases each). The CDR3 loop spans 14 amino acids. The germline V gene encodes CDR1 SGHDT and CDR2 YYEEEE. V was cut by 0 bases and J by 6 bases, with 10 bases left in between. The DNA of the CDR3 is TGTGCCAGCAGCTTGGTTGGGGGATTCAATGAGCAGTTCTTC. Its protein is CASSLVGGFNEQFF. The complete variable domain, with remaining parts taken from reference TRBV5-6 and TRBJ2-1, reads DAGVTQSPTHLIKTRGQQVTLRCSPKSGHDTVSWYQQALGQGPQFIFQYYEEEERQRGNFPDRFSGHQFPNYSSELNVNALLLGDSALYLCASSLVGGFNEQFFGPGTRLTVL.

The CDR3, as DNA: TGTGCCTGGAGTGTAGGGGAGCAGTACTTC. This encodes CAWSVGEQYF. J is TRBJ2-7 and V is TRBV30, with D uncertain. This CDR3 region has 10 residues. Between the trimmed V and J ends, which lost 0 bases and 7 bases, there was a span of 4 bases. Looked up from germline, CDR1 is GTSNPN and CDR2 is SVGIG (reference sequence).

The chain has TRBV14 and TRBJ2-4, with D uncertain. Between the trimmed V and J ends, which lost 3 bases and 7 bases, there was a span of 19 bases. The CDR3 is 16 amino acids. CDR1 is SGHDN and CDR2 is FVKESK in the germline V gene. CDR3 in amino acids: CASSQYPTEMRNIQYF. CDR3 DNA: TGTGCCAGCAGCCAGTACCCGACTGAGATGAGGAACATTCAGTACTTC. The variable domain in full, completed from reference TRBV14 and TRBJ2-4, reads EAGVTQFPSHSVIEKGQTVTLRCDPISGHDNLYWYRRVMGKEIKFLLHFVKESKQDESGMPNNRFLAERTGGTYSTLKVQPAELEDSGVYFCASSQYPTEMRNIQYFGAGTRLSVL.

The gene calls are TRBV7-9 and TRBJ2-1; 7 bases are a match to TRBD1. CDR1 SEHNR and CDR2 FQNEAQ come from the germline V gene (reference sequence). Unmatched junction bases numbered 5, after V lost 7 bases and J lost 5 bases. The length of the CDR3 is 13 residues. The CDR3 coding sequence is TGTGCCAGCATCAACAGGGGTGACAATGAGCAGTTCTTC. This translates into CASINRGDNEQFF.

The genes are TRBV27 and TRBJ1-1; D possibly corresponds to TRBD1 (5 bases). Per the germline V gene, CDR1 is MNHEY and CDR2 is SMNVEV (reference sequence). V shed 3 bases and J shed 0 bases, with 23 bases lying between them. CDR3 length: 19 amino acids. The chain's CDR3 is CASSFISGRVLGMNTEAFF. CDR3 sequence (DNA): TGTGCCAGCAGTTTTATCTCCGGCAGGGTCTTGGGGATGAACACTGAAGCTTTCTTT.

The chain has TRBV29-1 and TRBJ1-1; possible D gene TRBD1, 6 bases. V lost 2 bases and J lost 0, with 10 bases in between. The CDR3 length is 14 residues. Germline V gene lookup returns CDR1 SQVTM and CDR2 ANQGSEA. CDR3 protein: CSVEPGAMNTEAFF. As DNA, the CDR3 is TGCAGCGTTGAACCGGGGGCGATGAACACTGAAGCTTTCTTT.

The J gene is TRBJ1-5, the V gene TRBV30; possibly TRBD1 for D (6 bases). V lost 0 bases to trimming and J lost 9 bases, with 18 bases between them. Germline V gives CDR1 GTSNPN, CDR2 SVGIG (reference sequence). This CDR3 contains 15 residues. CDR3 sequence reads: CAWSVREGTTRPQHF. In nucleotides, the CDR3 is TGTGCCTGGAGTGTACGGGAGGGGACAACTCGGCCCCAGCATTTT.

The chain is built from TRBV29-1 and TRBJ1-2; D remains ambiguous. Germline loops: CDR1 SQVTM, CDR2 ANQGSEA. This CDR3 region has 12 residues. Trimming stripped 1 base from V and 3 bases from J, with 6 bases between. For the CDR3, the DNA is TGCAGCGTTGAAGCCGAGGACTATGGCTACACCTTC. This encodes CSVEAEDYGYTF.

This chain joins TRBV29-1 and TRBJ1-1; 7 bases line up with TRBD1. CDR1 is SQVTM, CDR2 ANQGSEA, per germline. The CDR3 sequence is 12 residues long. The J segment lost 3 bases and the V segment lost 3 bases, leaving 1 base of the junction unmatched. The CDR3 spells CSVDRGDTEAFF. In DNA form, the CDR3 reads TGCAGCGTTGACAGGGGGGACACTGAAGCTTTCTTT.

The rearrangement links TRBV30 to TRBJ2-1, with 9 positions matching TRBD1. The CDR3 is 12 amino acids. Germline CDR1 is GTSNPN and CDR2 is SVGIG (reference sequence). The J segment lost 9 bases and the V segment lost 2 bases, leaving 2 bases of the junction unmatched. CDR3 region: CAWSTGGSEQFF. The CDR3 DNA sequence: TGTGCCTGGAGTACAGGGGGCTCTGAGCAGTTCTTC. Full variable domain (remainder filled in from reference TRBV30 and TRBJ2-1): SQTIHQWPATLVQPVGSPLSLECTVEGTSNPNLYWYRQAAGRGLQLLFYSVGIGQISSEVPQNLSASRPQDRQFILSSKKLLLSDSGFYLCAWSTGGSEQFFGPGTRLTVL.

Here the CDR3 reads CATSPSAGGPSNEQFF. For the CDR3, the DNA is TGTGCCACCAGTCCCTCAGCGGGGGGGCCAAGCAATGAGCAGTTCTTC. The chain recombines TRBV15 with TRBJ2-1; 10 bases line up with TRBD2. Losses at the gene ends were 6 bases for V and 6 bases for J; bases not matched to a gene: 11. From germline, CDR1 is LNHNV and CDR2 YYDKDF (reference sequence). CDR3 length equals 16 residues.

The chain links TRBV25-1 to TRBJ2-2; D possibly corresponds to TRBD2 (6 bases). Germline CDR1 reads MGHDK; CDR2 reads SYGVNS. The CDR3 is 15 amino acids. Trimming stripped 4 bases from V and 1 base from J, with 10 bases between. CDR3 nucleotide sequence: TGTGCCAGCAGTGCCGGACTACTGAACACCGGGGAGCTGTTTTTT. It specifies CASSAGLLNTGELFF.

The rearrangement uses TRBV7-6 and TRBJ2-1; a weak D match, TRBD2 (7 bases). V gave up 3 bases and J gave up 7 bases, with 10 bases separating them. Germline V gene lookup returns CDR1 SGHVS and CDR2 FNYEAQ. The CDR3 length is 13 residues. DNA for the CDR3: TGTGCCAGCAGCTTCGGGGGGCCAAATGAGCAGTTCTTC. Its translation: CASSFGGPNEQFF.

This clone was recorded a few times. The chain carries TRBV5-1 and TRBJ2-7; 7 bases are a match to TRBD2. There are 15 residues in the CDR3. V lost 5 bases to trimming and J lost 4 bases; unmatched junction nucleotides: 12. Per the germline V gene, CDR1 is SGHRS and CDR2 is YFSETQ. The CDR3 DNA reads as TGCGCCAGCAGTTATGCGGTTGGGGGAGGGTACGAGCAGTACTTC. As protein: CASSYAVGGGYEQYF.

J is TRBJ2-1 and V is TRBV6-4, with a possible D match to TRBD1 (5 bases). Trimming pared 6 bases from V and 8 bases from J, leaving 20 bases between. The germline CDR1 and CDR2 sequences are MRHNA and SNTAGT. The CDR3 has 15 residues. The DNA for the CDR3 is TGTGCCAGCAGCGCAAAGGGGCAGGGTTCTGATGAGCAGTTCTTC. This translates into CASSAKGQGSDEQFF.